The 14 T cell receptor beta chains presented below share a single source sample, sequenced in a study of technical replicates of blood from a few donors. Here immunoSEQ multiplex PCR was the method, and the copy in TCRdb shows in-frame clones only, minus some. The repertoire consists of approximately 76,000 clones, with roughly 90% occurring once and the leading ten covering 0.25%. Sequencing used T cells isolated from PBMCs. The receptors shown here come from a human donor in good health.

The V gene is TRBV7-9, the J gene TRBJ2-5, with 9 positions matching TRBD1. V lost 4 bases to trimming and J lost 5 bases; unmatched junction nucleotides: 5. Germline V lookup: CDR1 SEHNR, CDR2 FQNEAQ (reference sequence). This CDR3 has 14 amino acids. The CDR3 protein is CASSWDRVRETQYF. CDR3 DNA: TGTGCCAGCAGCTGGGACAGGGTCAGGGAGACCCAGTACTTC.

This sequence joins TRBV7-9 and TRBJ2-3, with 9 bases identical to TRBD1. This CDR3 is 16 amino acids long. The V gene's germline CDR1 is SEHNR and CDR2 FQNEAQ (reference sequence). V was clipped by 1 base and J by 0 bases; unmatched bases: 2. CDR3 DNA sequence: TGTGCCAGCAGCTTAGGGGGGACAGGGAGCACAGATACGCAGTATTTT. Encoded protein: CASSLGGTGSTDTQYF.

The chain uses TRBV5-1 and TRBJ2-5, with D tentatively TRBD2 (6 bases). This CDR3 spans 16 amino acids. From germline, CDR1 is SGHRS and CDR2 YFSETQ. V shed 0 bases and J shed 2 bases, with 14 bases lying between them. CDR3 in DNA: TGCGCCAGCAGCTTGGGAAGGGCGGGACGGCAAGAGACCCAGTACTTC. Translated: CASSLGRAGRQETQYF.

V gene TRBV5-1 combines with J gene TRBJ2-1, with unresolved D. The V and J ends lost 4 bases and 6 bases respectively, with 17 bases between them. This CDR3 is built from 15 residues. Germline CDR1 reads SGHRS; CDR2 reads YFSETQ. The CDR3 bases are TGCGCCAGCAGCACGGTGGGCTCCCCTCTCAATGAGCAGTTCTTC. Its translation is CASSTVGSPLNEQFF.

Written as DNA, the CDR3 is TGTGCCAGCACCCCGACAGTGTCCTACGAGCAGTACTTC. The encoded protein is CASTPTVSYEQYF. The chain joins TRBV28 to TRBJ2-7, with D possibly TRBD1 on 5 matching bases. V lost 7 bases, J lost 1 base, and 11 bases lay in between. CDR3 size: 13 residues. Per the germline V gene, CDR1 is MDHEN and CDR2 is SYDVKM.

The chain is built from TRBV7-9 and TRBJ2-7, with 7 bases matching TRBD2. The germline CDR1 and CDR2 sequences are SEHNR and FQNEAQ (reference sequence). The CDR3 has 14 amino acids. V trimming: 3 bases; J trimming: 3 bases; junction bases outside the gene matches: 5. Here the CDR3 DNA reads TGTGCCAGCAGCTTCGGGGGGATTGTCTACGAGCAGTACTTC. Encoded protein: CASSFGGIVYEQYF. The full variable domain, its missing parts supplied by reference TRBV7-9 and TRBJ2-7, is DTGVSQNPRHKITKRGQNVTFRCDPISEHNRLYWYRQTLGQGPEFLTYFQNEAQLEKSRLLSDRFSAERPKGSFSTLEIQRTEQGDSAMYLCASSFGGIVYEQYFGPGTRLTVT.

The gene calls are TRBV29-1 and TRBJ1-4; 7 bases line up with TRBD1. The germline V gene has CDR1 SQVTM and CDR2 ANQGSEA. The CDR3 sequence is 14 residues long. V shed 7 bases and J 1 base; nucleotides not matched to a gene: 6. The CDR3, as DNA: TGCAGCGCAACCCCAGGGGGAACTAATGAAAAACTGTTTTTT. Translated, it gives CSATPGGTNEKLFF.

This chain links TRBV6-4 with TRBJ2-1; 7 bases map to TRBD1. The V gene's germline CDR1 is MRHNA and CDR2 SNTAGT. The ends lost 4 bases at V and 3 bases at J; junction bases unmatched: 0. The CDR3 spans 13 residues. The CDR3 nucleotides are TGTGCCAGCAGTGGGGACAGCTACAATGAGCAGTTCTTC. Encoded protein: CASSGDSYNEQFF.

This clone occurred a few times. CDR3 bases: TGTGCCAGCAGTTACAGTTACACAGATACGCAGTATTTT. It codes for CASSYSYTDTQYF. The chain combines TRBV2 with TRBJ2-3; D remains ambiguous. The germline V gene encodes CDR1 SNHLY and CDR2 FYNNEI. The CDR3 contains 13 residues. V lost 5 bases and J 2 bases, leaving 8 bases between the germline ends.

This rearrangement joins TRBV5-6 to TRBJ2-3; no definite D call. There are 17 residues in the CDR3. Germline V CDR1 and CDR2: SGHDT, YYEEEE. The V and J ends lost 2 bases and 3 bases respectively, with 19 bases between them. The CDR3 loop reads CASSFTSRLYATDTQYF. CDR3 coding DNA: TGTGCCAGCAGCTTTACGTCTAGGCTTTATGCGACAGATACGCAGTATTTT.

This chain joins TRBV5-1 and TRBJ2-7; a weak D match, TRBD2 (5 bases). V lost 4 bases to trimming and J lost 0 bases, with 11 bases between them. Germline lookup yields CDR1 SGHRS and CDR2 YFSETQ. The CDR3 loop spans 14 amino acids. This chain's CDR3 is CASSVRGSSYEQYF. CDR3 bases: TGCGCCAGCAGCGTGCGAGGGTCCTCCTACGAGCAGTACTTC.

The rearrangement links TRBV6-1 to TRBJ1-2; 9 positions agree with TRBD1. This CDR3 is built from 19 residues. The V gene end was trimmed by 3 bases and the J gene end by 1 base; junction bases not matched to a gene: 15. CDR1 and CDR2 from the germline V gene are MNHNS and SASEGT. Here the CDR3 DNA reads TGTGCCAGCAGTGAGTCAAATCCGGGGACAGGGAAAGTTAACTATGGCTACACCTTC. This codes for CASSESNPGTGKVNYGYTF.

In DNA form, the CDR3 reads TGTGCCAGCCTCGCCCGGACTAGCGGGAGGGTACGCGGGGAGCTGTTTTTT. Residues: CASLARTSGRVRGELFF. The rearrangement joins TRBV28 to TRBJ2-2; 15 nucleotides line up with TRBD2. The CDR3 is 17 residues long. V lost 8 bases to trimming and J lost 7 bases; unmatched junction nucleotides: 11. Germline-derived CDR1 and CDR2 are MDHEN and SYDVKM.

The chain has TRBV7-9 and TRBJ1-6; 7 positions match TRBD1. This CDR3 is built from 17 residues. Per germline, CDR1 SEHNR and CDR2 FQNEAQ (reference sequence). J gave up 10 bases and V 4 bases, and 16 bases lay outside the gene matches. The CDR3 spells CASSSLFGRGRQSPLHF. CDR3 nucleotide sequence: TGTGCCAGCAGCTCCCTTTTTGGCAGGGGGAGGCAATCACCCCTCCACTTT.